This T cell receptor (beta chain) derives from a study of T cells in Graves' hyperthyroidism and ophthalmopathy. The CDR3 sequence is 15 residues long. Germline trimming cut 11 bases from V and 3 bases from J; bases unmatched to any gene: 10. The germline V gene has CDR1 KGHDR and CDR2 SFDVKD. There were TCR beta CDR3 regions amplified from RNA transcripts. An initial round of RT-PCR targeting the TCR CDR3 relied on the HTBI primer set. In TCRdb, the multiplex PCR reads were re-called with MiXCR into one record per CDR3 protein. The sample holds hundreds of thousands of distinct CDR3 sequences, 20% seen once.

The chain recombines TRBV24-1 with TRBJ2-1, with 9 bases aligning to TRBD2. The sequence was obtained from a man in his forties with Graves' ophthalmopathy. Source material: blood. CDR3 sequence reads: CASIPSGALYNEQFF. Written as DNA, the CDR3 is TGTGCCAGCATCCCTAGCGGGGCCCTCTACAATGAGCAGTTCTTC.